This T cell receptor (beta chain) was observed in a study of CD8 T cells in Susac syndrome. The authors reverse transcribed roughly 0.5 to 1 ug RNA with random hexamers. The amplification used immunoSEQ multiplex PCR on TCR beta CDR3; it spanned 54 Vbeta and 13 Jbeta. MiXCR, run by TCRdb on the immunoSEQ multiplex PCR reads, gives a single entry per CDR3 protein. The sample contains about 200,000 distinct CDR3 sequences, more than 85% of which appear only once. FACS was used to enrich TEMRA cells, whereas the CD8+ and CD4+ T cells were obtained by negative isolation. The sequenced sample was CD8+ T cells from PBMCs. The clonotype was recovered from a human donor with multiple sclerosis.

CDR3 nucleotides: TGTGCCAGCAGCCAAGACTGGGGCCCGAGGGGCTACACCTTC. This sequence encodes CASSQDWGPRGYTF. This sequence joins TRBV4-2 and TRBJ1-2; maybe TRBD1 (5 bases). CDR3 size: 14 residues. Between the trimmed V and J ends, which lost 0 bases and 8 bases, there was a span of 13 bases. CDR1 LGHNA and CDR2 YNFKEQ come from the germline V gene.